A single sample is the source of the 15 T cell receptor beta chains below, sequenced in a study of blood T cell repertoires in COVID-19. Method: immunoSEQ multiplex PCR; TCRdb's copy keeps in-frame clones and lacks some. The data hold roughly 110,000 clones, with around 89% observed a single time. The specimen sequenced was peripheral blood. These receptors were obtained from a human donor with acute or convalescent COVID-19. The donor label of this sample is uncertain.

Written as DNA, the CDR3 is TGTGCCAGCAGTTCCCGGGACAGATATTACTACGAGCAGTACTTC. Protein sequence: CASSSRDRYYYEQYF. The chain employs TRBV6-5 and TRBJ2-7; 7 bases fit TRBD1. The CDR3 is 15 residues long. Germline V gives CDR1 MNHEY, CDR2 SVGAGI. With V trimmed by 4 bases and J by 3 bases, 9 bases remained unmatched.

The V gene is TRBV5-8, the J gene TRBJ2-1; TRBD1 is a possible D gene (6 bases). Germline CDR1 SGHTS, CDR2 YDEGEE. Trimming took 4 bases from V and 7 from J, leaving 18 bases between them. This CDR3 region has 15 residues. The CDR3 region has the DNA TGTGCCAGCAGCAGGGGAACAGGGCGGTGGAATGAGCAGTTCTTC. Its translation is CASSRGTGRWNEQFF.

The V gene is TRBV24-1, the J gene TRBJ1-5; 7 positions match TRBD1. Per germline, CDR1 KGHDR and CDR2 SFDVKD. The V gene end was trimmed by 9 bases and the J gene end by 7 bases; junction bases not matched to a gene: 11. The CDR3 length is 14 residues. Here the CDR3 reads CATPPDRIGQPQHF. The CDR3 bases are TGTGCCACCCCCCCGGACAGGATCGGGCAGCCCCAGCATTTT.

V usage is TRBV11-2 and J usage is TRBJ1-2; 7 bases agree with TRBD1. CDR1 SGHAT and CDR2 FQNNGV come from the germline V gene. V shed 5 bases, J shed 5 bases, and the junction held 5 bases outside the gene matches. The CDR3 is 13 residues long. The CDR3, as DNA: TGTGCCAGCAGCCCCCAACAGGGGTATGGCTACACCTTC. Encoded protein: CASSPQQGYGYTF.

The sample holds one count of this clone. The J gene is TRBJ1-5, the V gene TRBV19; 7 bases match TRBD1. The V gene end was trimmed by 6 bases and the J gene end by 6 bases; junction bases not matched to a gene: 5. In germline, CDR1 is LNHDA, CDR2 SQIVND (reference sequence). The CDR3 is made up of 13 amino acids. In DNA form, the CDR3 reads TGTGCCAGTAGAGACAGGGAAGGTCAGCCCCAGCATTTT. Residues: CASRDREGQPQHF.

The V gene is TRBV18, the J gene TRBJ2-7, with a possible D match to TRBD2 (6 bases). Between the trimmed V and J ends, which lost 1 base and 3 bases, there was a span of 22 bases. The CDR3 covers 18 residues. Germline assignment: CDR1 KGHSH and CDR2 LQKENI. The chain's CDR3 is CASSPREESPLKVYEQYF. CDR3 coding DNA: TGTGCCAGCTCACCACGGGAGGAGTCGCCGCTAAAAGTCTACGAGCAGTACTTC.

This clone is a singleton in its sample. The CDR3 DNA follows: TGTGCCAGCAGTTTCCTAGCGGGAGGTCGTGAGCAGTACTTC. This encodes CASSFLAGGREQYF. The rearrangement uses TRBV27 and TRBJ2-7; 11 nucleotides align to TRBD2. With V trimmed by 3 bases and J by 7 bases, 5 bases remained unmatched. This CDR3 contains 14 residues. CDR1 and CDR2 (germline): MNHEY, SMNVEV (reference sequence).

The chain joins TRBV7-9 to TRBJ1-6; TRBD1 matches at 8 bases. Per the germline V gene, CDR1 is SEHNR and CDR2 is FQNEAQ (reference sequence). The CDR3 extends over 15 amino acids. V shed 5 bases, J shed 5 bases, and the junction held 5 bases outside the gene matches. This CDR3 is CASSISGGNNSPLHF. The CDR3 DNA reads TGTGCCAGCAGCATCTCAGGGGGCAATAATTCACCCCTCCACTTT.

This sequence joins TRBV19 and TRBJ2-1; TRBD1 aligns across 7 bases. V was clipped by 8 bases and J by 3 bases; unmatched bases: 10. In germline, CDR1 is LNHDA, CDR2 SQIVND (reference sequence). CDR3 length equals 15 residues. DNA for the CDR3: TGTGCCAGTGCGACAGGGTCCCACATCTACAATGAGCAGTTCTTC. This codes for CASATGSHIYNEQFF.

The rearrangement links TRBV7-8 to TRBJ1-1, with a weak D call TRBD1 (5 bases). V was shortened by 5 bases and J by 1 base, with 17 bases between the two germline ends. This CDR3 spans 16 amino acids. The germline CDR1 and CDR2 sequences are SGHVS and FQNEAQ. CDR3 in amino acids: CASSVGTWASNTEAFF. The CDR3 DNA follows: TGTGCCAGCAGCGTAGGGACTTGGGCTTCGAACACTGAAGCTTTCTTT.

This chain joins TRBV6-5 and TRBJ1-3; no clear D gene. With 8 bases removed from V and 7 bases from J, the gap between germline ends came to 18 bases. The V gene's germline CDR1 is MNHEY and CDR2 SVGAGI. The CDR3 runs to 14 residues. The CDR3 region has the DNA TGTGCCAGCCGGGGAGGACTCGGTCGGAACACCATATATTTT. Translated, it gives CASRGGLGRNTIYF.

The chain employs TRBV6-2 or TRBV6-3 and TRBJ1-2; TRBD1 agrees at 7 bases. Germline assignment: CDR1 MNHEY and CDR2 SVGEGT. Losses at the gene ends were 0 bases for V and 2 bases for J; bases not matched to a gene: 9. The CDR3 length is 17 residues. The CDR3 is CASSYSARQGGNYGYTF. DNA of the CDR3: TGTGCCAGCAGTTACTCAGCGCGACAGGGCGGGAACTATGGCTACACCTTC.

The chain recombines TRBV6-5 with TRBJ1-2; 9 bases map to TRBD1. Germline V CDR1 and CDR2: MNHEY, SVGAGI. J lost 8 bases, V lost 4 bases, and 8 bases had no gene match. This CDR3 contains 14 residues. Here the CDR3 reads CASSSRDRANGYTF. The CDR3 DNA reads TGTGCCAGCAGTTCGCGGGACAGGGCTAACGGCTACACCTTC.

This chain uses TRBV5-1 with TRBJ2-5; 7 bases agree with TRBD2. Trimming removed 2 bases from V and 2 bases from J; junction bases left unmatched: 3. This CDR3 region has 14 residues. Germline assignment: CDR1 SGHRS and CDR2 YFSETQ. In DNA, the CDR3 is TGCGCCAGCAGCTTTAGACTAGCTCAAGAGACCCAGTACTTC. It codes for CASSFRLAQETQYF. Looking up the rest from reference TRBV5-1 and TRBJ2-5 gives the full variable domain: KAGVTQTPRYLIKTRGQQVTLSCSPISGHRSVSWYQQTPGQGLQFLFEYFSETQRNKGNFPGRFSGRQFSNSRSEMNVSTLELGDSALYLCASSFRLAQETQYFGPGTRLLVL.

V usage is TRBV27 and J usage is TRBJ1-2; D not certain. Germline V lookup: CDR1 MNHEY, CDR2 SMNVEV (reference sequence). CDR3 length equals 12 residues. V lost 6 bases and J 4 bases, leaving 9 bases between the germline ends. CDR3 bases: TGTGCCAGCAGCCGGTTTGGCTATGGCTACACCTTC. It encodes CASSRFGYGYTF.